The rows below give T cell receptor beta chains drawn from one sample of a study of T cell responses to AZD1222 COVID-19 vaccine. Clones were read by immunoSEQ multiplex PCR, and TCRdb kept only the in-frame ones, dropping some. Here the sample spans around 120,000 clones, 90% being singletons. Sequenced here: peripheral blood, sampled on day 0 of AZD1222 vaccination. Every receptor here comes from an adult in good health. Each CDR3 is given with its conserved first and last residue. Fields, in order: J gene, clone size, V gene, D gene, CDR3 protein, CDR3 DNA. A D gene is named only where the DNA matches it firmly. Clone size is shown for a subset of rows, as once, few, many or a class of expanded clone.

>TRBJ2-6|once|TRBV19|-
CASSITGSGANVLTF
TGTGCCAGTAGTATCACAGGGTCTGGGGCCAACGTCCTGACTTTC
>TRBJ1-6|-|TRBV27|-
CASSLSVGAYNSPLHF
TGTGCCAGCAGTTTATCAGTAGGGGCATATAATTCACCCCTCCACTTT
>TRBJ2-7|-|TRBV12-3/TRBV12-4|-
CASSSQAYEQYF
TGTGCCAGCAGCTCTCAGGCGTACGAGCAGTACTTC
>TRBJ1-2|-|TRBV9|TRBD1
CASSVGPGGDGYTF
TGTGCCAGCAGCGTAGGCCCAGGGGGCGATGGCTACACCTTC
>TRBJ1-5|-|TRBV20-1|-
CSASRSNQPQHF
TGCAGTGCGAGTCGGAGCAATCAGCCCCAGCATTTT
>TRBJ2-2|-|TRBV15|TRBD2
CATSRPGRLAGAHTGELFF
TGTGCCACCAGCAGGCCAGGTAGACTAGCGGGAGCGCACACCGGGGAGCTGTTTTTT
>TRBJ1-1|once|TRBV2|-
CASRAIPPEAFF
TGTGCCAGCCGGGCGATTCCACCGGAAGCTTTCTTT
>TRBJ1-2|-|TRBV6-5|-
CASSYSRRVYGYTF
TGTGCCAGCAGTTACTCGAGAAGAGTCTATGGCTACACCTTC
>TRBJ2-3|-|TRBV28|-
CACWGGTMVTQYF
TGTGCCTGTTGGGGCGGGACCATGGTTACGCAGTATTTT
>TRBJ1-1|-|TRBV11-2|-
CASSPSGTSNTEAFF
TGTGCCAGCAGCCCAAGCGGGACCTCGAACACTGAAGCTTTCTTT
>TRBJ2-2|-|TRBV7-9|-
CASSLAGGNTGELFF
TGTGCCAGCAGCTTAGCCGGGGGAAACACCGGGGAGCTGTTTTTT
>TRBJ2-2|-|TRBV6-5|-
CASSYSGGGELFF
TGTGCCAGCAGTTACTCGGGGGGCGGGGAGCTGTTTTTT
>TRBJ2-1|once|TRBV25-1|TRBD2
CASRTSGRSNEQFF
TGTGCCAGCAGGACTAGCGGGAGAAGCAATGAGCAGTTCTTC
>TRBJ1-2|-|TRBV5-6|-
CASSLGRGYGYTF
TGTGCCAGCAGCTTGGGCAGGGGCTATGGCTACACCTTC
>TRBJ1-3|-|TRBV18|-
CASSPNSGSGNTIYF
TGTGCCAGCTCACCAAACTCAGGGTCTGGAAACACCATATATTTT
>TRBJ2-5|-|TRBV18|-
CASSRENTQYF
TGTGCCAGCTCACGTGAGAATACCCAGTACTTC
>TRBJ2-5|few|TRBV2|TRBD2
CASSVFLAGGEETQYF
TGTGCCAGCAGTGTCTTTCTAGCGGGGGGGGAAGAGACCCAGTACTTC
>TRBJ1-6|-|TRBV5-1|-
CASSLLGEWRSPLHF
TGCGCCAGCAGCTTGTTGGGGGAATGGCGGTCACCCCTCCACTTT
>TRBJ1-3|-|TRBV9|TRBD1
CASSKQGAGNTIYF
TGTGCCAGCAGCAAACAGGGGGCCGGAAACACCATATATTTT
>TRBJ2-1|few|TRBV7-8|TRBD2
CASTLIAGGPSNEQFF
TGTGCCAGCACCCTCATAGCGGGAGGGCCTTCCAATGAGCAGTTCTTC
>TRBJ2-3|-|TRBV11-3|-
CASSLASLDTQYF
TGTGCCAGCAGCTTAGCCTCTTTGGATACGCAGTATTTT
>TRBJ1-1|-|TRBV2|-
CASRLMNTEAFF
TGTGCCAGCAGACTAATGAACACTGAAGCTTTCTTT
>TRBJ1-5|once|TRBV27|-
CASSPTRQLNQPQHF
TGTGCCAGCAGTCCAACCCGACAGCTTAATCAGCCCCAGCATTTT
>TRBJ2-3|-|TRBV19|TRBD2
CASSVLAHRRTDTQYF
TGTGCCAGTAGTGTACTAGCGCACCGCCGCACAGATACGCAGTATTTT
>TRBJ2-1|-|TRBV7-8|TRBD2
CASSALARGGEQFF
TGTGCCAGCAGCGCCCTCGCGCGGGGGGGTGAGCAGTTCTTC
>TRBJ1-2|once|TRBV20-1|-
CSASFHAAPYGYTF
TGCAGTGCTAGTTTTCACGCCGCCCCTTATGGCTACACCTTC
>TRBJ2-3|-|TRBV3-1/TRBV3-2|TRBD2
CASSQDINPPGLALSTDTQYF
TGTGCCAGCAGCCAGGATATCAACCCCCCCGGACTAGCGCTGAGCACAGATACGCAGTATTTT
>TRBJ1-3|-|TRBV28|-
CASSPSISGNTIYF
TGTGCCAGCAGTCCTTCCATCTCTGGAAACACCATATATTTT
>TRBJ2-7|-|TRBV6-6|TRBD1
CASSYSTGSRYEQYF
TGTGCCAGCAGTTACTCGACAGGGTCGCGCTACGAGCAGTACTTC
>TRBJ2-2|-|TRBV3-1/TRBV3-2|-
CASSQGGPRETGELFF
TGTGCCAGCAGCCAAGGGGGACCGAGAGAGACCGGGGAGCTGTTTTTT
>TRBJ1-4|-|TRBV15|-
CATSSRTLNNEKLFF
TGTGCCACCAGCTCTAGGACACTTAATAATGAAAAACTGTTTTTT
>TRBJ1-5|-|TRBV18|-
CASSPPKGRDSNQPQHF
TGTGCCAGCTCACCACCTAAGGGGCGGGATAGCAATCAGCCCCAGCATTTT
>TRBJ1-4|-|TRBV19|TRBD1
CASSAGTEVHTTNEKLFF
TGTGCCAGTAGTGCCGGGACAGAGGTTCATACAACTAATGAAAAACTGTTTTTT
>TRBJ1-2|-|TRBV6-5|-
CASRLEGGYGYTF
TGTGCCAGCAGGCTAGAAGGCGGGTATGGCTACACCTTC
>TRBJ2-2|-|TRBV25-1|TRBD1
CASRRQGANGELFF
TGTGCCAGCAGACGACAGGGGGCGAACGGGGAGCTGTTTTTT
>TRBJ2-1|-|TRBV9|TRBD2
CASSVGPGASGQMGNEQFF
TGTGCCAGCAGCGTAGGCCCCGGCGCTAGCGGACAAATGGGCAATGAGCAGTTCTTC
>TRBJ2-7|once|TRBV28|TRBD1
CASSAPGQTYEQYF
TGTGCCAGCAGTGCCCCGGGACAGACCTACGAGCAGTACTTC